This T cell receptor (beta chain) is from a study of beta chain features in type 1 diabetes. CDR3 length: 13 amino acids. Germline V gene data show CDR1 as SGHRS and CDR2 as YFSETQ. The V and J ends lost 4 bases and 7 bases, in that order; junction bases with no gene match: 4. Isolated RNA was reverse transcribed in full, so expressed TCRB transcripts were sequenced. Naive, central memory and regulatory T cell samples averaged roughly 3.5 million reads. Only in-frame clones appear in the TCRdb table, and some are missing; sequencing was by immunoSEQ multiplex PCR. The sample lists more than 150,000 clones, roughly 9% occurring once. A word on this clone: As yet, its antigen is unknown.

Study conclusions and caveats: For patients, the naive, central memory and Treg TCRB repertoires appeared more alike than for healthy donors. Researchers report that Type 1 diabetes patients had moderately but significantly shorter TCRB CDR3s across all four CD4+ subsets.

The sequence was collected from a woman aged 30 to 39 with type 1 diabetes. This sequence joins TRBV5-1 and TRBJ1-5, with 8 positions matching TRBD1. Sequencing input: central memory CD4+ T cells from blood. CDR3 amino acids: CASSLTGDQPQHF. CDR3 DNA: TGCGCCAGCAGCCTGACAGGGGACCAGCCCCAGCATTTT. The full variable domain, in which reference TRBV5-1 and TRBJ1-5 provide the parts outside the CDR3, is KAGVTQTPRYLIKTRGQQVTLSCSPISGHRSVSWYQQTPGQGLQFLFEYFSETQRNKGNFPGRFSGRQFSNSRSEMNVSTLELGDSALYLCASSLTGDQPQHFGDGTRLSIL.